This TCR beta chain was identified in a study of blood T cells in healthy people across ages (dated by TCRdb to the mid-2010s). Describing the broader study: In model experiments, template switching captured roughly one uniquely barcoded TCR beta cDNA molecule for every two T cells. To track age-related changes in TCR beta repertoire diversity, the study relied on deep sequencing normalized with unique cDNA molecular identifiers. Donors were grouped into four age groups: young (average roughly 15 years), middle-aged (approximately 41), aged (around 60) and long-lived (82). Donors of different ages were randomly distributed across sequencing lanes to avoid experimental bias. For two donors (one aged 18 to 30 and one aged 80 or older), the study analyzed two additional independent replicas of 1 million unique cDNA reads from the same blood draw.

Points the paper makes about the study in general: Bulk unsorted PBMC profiling prevented conclusive comparison of naive and antigen-experienced compartments. Donor CMV infection status was unknown, potentially confounding age-related changes in expanded clonotypes. Observed TCR beta diversity per million T cells fell roughly linearly with age, and a significant reduction was already apparent by age about 36. There was a strong correlation between observed TCR beta diversity and the percentage of naive T cells measured by flow cytometry. Estimates of total diversity from one million sequenced T cells were regarded as lower bounds and underestimates. Compared with the aged group, the long-lived group had more naive CD4+ T cells, fewer expanded clones and increased TCR diversity, a pattern suggesting age selection.

Notes on this clonotype: There is no known antigen for this receptor. Base qualities are not at hand, and no much larger clone is one base apart.

Library creation used 5' RACE. Sequenced on an Illumina HiSeq 2500. A second about 7 to 11 cycle PCR used a sample-barcoded 5' primer and a J-beta primer mix. A template-switch 5' adaptor carrying 12 random nucleotides introduced a unique molecular identifier onto each TCR beta cDNA molecule. Each sample yielded at least 2.5 million CDR3-containing paired-end reads. The Mint cDNA synthesis kit, primed by a TRBC-specific oligonucleotide, was used to synthesize first-strand cDNA from all RNA. Following uracil-DNA glycosylase treatment, a first 18-cycle PCR with universal primers M1SS and BC2_uni_R was performed on all cDNA. The paper's processing steps were these. Normalization of each sample was performed by random selection of 1 million high-quality reads, each carrying a distinct molecular identifier. Instead of being binned into consensus sequences, reads that shared molecular identifiers were thrown out. MiTCR, set to a Q25 quality threshold and the strictest error-elimination algorithm, was used for CDR3 identification, clonotype clustering and error correction. A nonparametric unseen species model using Euler transformation provided a lower-bound estimate of total TCR beta diversity. Using fastp trimming at Q25 and MiXCR clonotype assembly, TCRdb reanalyzed the public sequencing data and kept in-frame beta chains. CDR3 protein sequences are deduplicated, and each keeps its most common genes and DNA. The V and J calls, along with clone size, are taken from TCRdb and not from the paper's own processing. The sample includes approximately 1,100,000 distinct CDR3 sequences, with around 45% observed a single time. The ten largest make up approximately 17% of the sample.

The cysteine opens and the phenylalanine closes a CDR3 of 15 amino acids. Of all the DNA, just the CDR3 is kept, 45 bases in frame from base 1. V is shortened by 1 base, J by 7 bases, and the region joining them spans 14 bases. CDR1 SGDLS and CDR2 YYNGEE were looked up in the germline V gene. Donors were 40 or so systemically healthy Caucasian individuals from Russia aged 6 to 90 years. Roughly 10 milliliters of peripheral blood were drawn from each donor into EDTA-treated Vacutainer tubes. Ficoll-Paque density-gradient centrifugation was used to isolate PBMCs, with at least 6.5 million per sample. Total RNA, at least 6 micrograms per sample, was extracted from PBMCs with Trizol reagent. For every donor, an aliquot of PBMCs went through flow cytometry to measure the percentages of naive CD45RAhigh/CD27high T cells.

In this chain, TRBV9 is recombined with TRBJ1-4; no D gene call is confident. What was sequenced was blood. The receptor's source is a woman aged 55-70 years in good health. The encoded CDR3 is CASSVRGGWREKLFF. The sequenced DNA is TGTGCCAGCAGCGTACGGGGAGGGTGGCGTGAAAAACTGTTTTTT.